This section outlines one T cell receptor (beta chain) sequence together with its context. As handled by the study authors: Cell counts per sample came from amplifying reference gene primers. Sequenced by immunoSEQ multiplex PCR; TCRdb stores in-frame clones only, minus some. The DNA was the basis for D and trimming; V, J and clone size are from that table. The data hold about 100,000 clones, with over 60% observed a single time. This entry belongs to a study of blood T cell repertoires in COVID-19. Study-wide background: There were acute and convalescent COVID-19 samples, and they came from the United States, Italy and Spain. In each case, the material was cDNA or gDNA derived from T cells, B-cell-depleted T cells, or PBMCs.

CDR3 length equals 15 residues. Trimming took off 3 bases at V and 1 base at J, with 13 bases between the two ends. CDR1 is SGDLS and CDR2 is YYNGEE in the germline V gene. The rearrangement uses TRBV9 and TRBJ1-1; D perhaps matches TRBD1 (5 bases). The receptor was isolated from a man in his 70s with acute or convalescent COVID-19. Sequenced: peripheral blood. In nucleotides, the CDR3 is TGTGCCAGCAGCGCTGGGGGACTCCAGAACACTGAAGCTTTCTTT. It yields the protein CASSAGGLQNTEAFF.